These 25 T cell receptor beta chains were all obtained from the same sample, sequenced in a study of blood T cell repertoires in COVID-19. Assay used: immunoSEQ multiplex PCR; TCRdb lists only in-frame clones, some missing. This sample has about 220,000 clones; approximately 82% occur once, and the top ten carry 3.6%. Sequenced: peripheral blood. Receptor source: a woman aged 80 or older with acute or convalescent COVID-19.

This chain connects TRBV5-1 to TRBJ2-1, with TRBD1 identical over 9 bases. The germline CDR1 and CDR2 sequences are SGHRS and YFSETQ. The CDR3 loop spans 15 amino acids. J gave up 8 bases and V 0 bases, and 6 bases lay outside the gene matches. The CDR3 DNA reads TGCGCCAGCAGCTTGGCCCGGACAGGGGACGATGAGCAGTTCTTC. It translates to CASSLARTGDDEQFF.

This rearrangement joins TRBV29-1 to TRBJ2-1; 8 nucleotides align to TRBD2. Germline V gives CDR1 SQVTM, CDR2 ANQGSEA. The CDR3 is made up of 14 amino acids. Trimming took 1 base from V and 8 from J; bases not matched to a gene: 7. The CDR3 DNA follows: TGCAGCGTTGAAGCCCAGCGGGGGTATGATGAGCAGTTCTTC. The encoded protein is CSVEAQRGYDEQFF.

This chain links TRBV11-3 with TRBJ1-2; maybe TRBD1 (6 bases). Trimming left V 4 bases short and J 4 bases short, with 10 bases between. Germline V lookup: CDR1 SGHNT, CDR2 YENEEA. There are 13 residues in the CDR3. The chain's CDR3 is CASSSDSPYGYTF. In nucleotides, the CDR3 is TGTGCCAGCAGCTCGGACAGCCCCTATGGCTACACCTTC.

The V and J genes are TRBV29-1 and TRBJ2-7; 9 bases are shared with TRBD1. This CDR3 contains 14 residues. The V gene's germline CDR1 is SQVTM and CDR2 ANQGSEA. Trimming cost V 3 bases and J 6 bases; bases outside gene matches: 9. The CDR3 reads CSVEPGQGAGEQYF. The DNA of the CDR3 is TGCAGCGTTGAGCCGGGACAGGGTGCCGGCGAGCAGTACTTC.

V usage is TRBV12-3 or TRBV12-4 and J usage is TRBJ1-2; tentative D call: TRBD1 (5 bases). V was cut by 3 bases and J by 3 bases, with 8 bases left in between. There are 13 residues in the CDR3. The CDR3 loop is CASSFGRDYGYTF. The CDR3 DNA follows: TGTGCCAGCAGTTTCGGCAGGGACTATGGCTACACCTTC.

This clone was counted only a few times. V is TRBV6-5 and J is TRBJ1-2, with TRBD1 matching 8 bases. V lost 5 bases and J lost 8; bases outside the gene matches: 4. There are 12 residues in the CDR3. CDR1 and CDR2 from the germline V gene are MNHEY and SVGAGI. DNA of the CDR3: TGTGCCAGCAGTACAGGACAGGGAGGCTACACCTTC. Amino acid sequence: CASSTGQGGYTF.

The CDR3 reads CASHTPGEGIQYF. In DNA form, the CDR3 reads TGTGCCAGCCATACCCCAGGGGAGGGCATTCAGTACTTC. V is TRBV2 and J is TRBJ2-4; the D gene is possibly TRBD2 (7 bases). The length of the CDR3 is 13 residues. V gave up 8 bases and J gave up 9 bases, with 17 bases separating them. Germline assignment: CDR1 SNHLY and CDR2 FYNNEI.

CDR3 coding DNA: TGTGCCAGCAGCGTAGTGGGAGACGCTGGAAACACCATATATTTT. This sequence encodes CASSVVGDAGNTIYF. The chain has TRBV9 and TRBJ1-3, with no clear D. V was cut by 0 bases and J by 2 bases, with 9 bases left in between. This CDR3 region has 15 residues. CDR1 is SGDLS and CDR2 is YYNGEE in the germline V gene.

CDR3 DNA sequence: TGTGCCAGCAGTGCCGAGGACAGCCGCTCTGGAAACACCATATATTTT. This codes for CASSAEDSRSGNTIYF. The rearrangement joins TRBV2 to TRBJ1-3; D is perhaps TRBD1 (6 bases). Germline CDR1 reads SNHLY; CDR2 reads FYNNEI. V lost 4 bases, J lost 0 bases, and 13 bases lay in between. This CDR3 spans 16 amino acids.

The chain recombines TRBV10-3 with TRBJ2-5; 8 bases are shared with TRBD1. Germline loops: CDR1 ENHRY, CDR2 SYGVKD. V lost 1 base and J lost 4; bases outside the gene matches: 2. The CDR3 contains 14 residues. The CDR3: CAISEFQGAETQYF. The CDR3 coding sequence is TGTGCCATCAGTGAGTTTCAGGGGGCAGAGACCCAGTACTTC.

V usage is TRBV5-6 and J usage is TRBJ2-2, with D tentatively TRBD1 (6 bases). The germline CDR1 and CDR2 sequences are SGHDT and YYEEEE. The CDR3 consists of 14 residues. V dropped 5 bases and J dropped 5 bases, with 13 bases sitting between them. The CDR3 region is CASRLQGWTGELFF. DNA for the CDR3: TGTGCCAGCAGATTACAGGGATGGACCGGGGAGCTGTTTTTT.

This rearrangement joins TRBV19 to TRBJ1-1; D not resolved. Germline V gives CDR1 LNHDA, CDR2 SQIVND (reference sequence). This CDR3 spans 13 amino acids. Trimming stripped 7 bases from V and 0 bases from J, with 9 bases between. For the CDR3, the DNA is TGTGCCAGTAAGGAGGAGATGAACACTGAAGCTTTCTTT. It is translated as CASKEEMNTEAFF.

The chain employs TRBV18 and TRBJ1-5; 8 bases agree with TRBD1. The V gene's germline CDR1 is KGHSH and CDR2 LQKENI. CDR3 length equals 14 residues. Trimming removed 3 bases from V and 3 bases from J; junction bases left unmatched: 1. The CDR3 reads CASSPGQDNQPQHF. CDR3 bases: TGTGCCAGCTCACCGGGACAGGACAATCAGCCCCAGCATTTT.

J is TRBJ1-6 and V is TRBV7-9; 8 bases agree with TRBD1. V was pared by 5 bases and J by 4 bases, with 7 bases of the junction left unmatched. The length of the CDR3 is 16 residues. Looked up from germline, CDR1 is SEHNR and CDR2 is FQNEAQ (reference sequence). In nucleotides, the CDR3 is TGTGCCAGCAGCCGCTGGACAGGGAGTTATAATTCACCCCTCCACTTT. This codes for CASSRWTGSYNSPLHF. The entire variable domain, with the rest obtained from reference TRBV7-9 and TRBJ1-6, is as follows: DTGVSQNPRHKITKRGQNVTFRCDPISEHNRLYWYRQTLGQGPEFLTYFQNEAQLEKSRLLSDRFSAERPKGSFSTLEIQRTEQGDSAMYLCASSRWTGSYNSPLHFGNGTRLTVT.

The count of this clone is one. The chain uses TRBV10-3 and TRBJ1-4, with a weak D call TRBD1 (5 bases). CDR3 size: 14 residues. The germline CDR1 and CDR2 sequences are ENHRY and SYGVKD. Trimming removed 3 bases at V and 8 bases at J, with 13 bases between. The CDR3 loop reads CAISEGRDSEKLFF. DNA of the CDR3: TGTGCCATCAGTGAAGGCAGGGATAGCGAAAAACTGTTTTTT.

The chain carries TRBV7-9 and TRBJ1-5; the D gene is possibly TRBD1 (6 bases). V was trimmed by 4 bases and J by 0 bases, leaving 10 bases between them. Germline V gene sequence: CDR1 SEHNR, CDR2 FQNEAQ (reference sequence). This CDR3 is 15 amino acids long. CDR3 coding DNA: TGTGCCAGCAGCTCAAGGGGGAATAGCAATCAGCCCCAGCATTTT. Its protein product is CASSSRGNSNQPQHF.

Worth noting for this clone: This specimen includes other DNA sequences encoding the same CDR3. The V gene is TRBV29-1, the J gene TRBJ1-1; D is undetermined. V was shortened by 7 bases and J by 1 base, with 4 bases between the two germline ends. CDR1 and CDR2 (germline): SQVTM, ANQGSEA. The CDR3 length is 10 residues. The chain's CDR3 is CSGRNTEAFF. The CDR3 DNA sequence: TGCAGCGGCAGGAACACTGAAGCTTTCTTT.

V and J are TRBV19 and TRBJ2-7; maybe TRBD2 (6 bases). The V gene's germline CDR1 is LNHDA and CDR2 SQIVND (reference sequence). The CDR3 covers 13 residues. V lost 5 bases and J 3 bases, leaving 11 bases between the germline ends. The CDR3 region has the DNA TGTGCCAGTAGTCGGGAGAGGGACTACGAGCAGTACTTC. Translated, it gives CASSRERDYEQYF. Looking up the rest from reference TRBV19 and TRBJ2-7 gives the full variable domain: DGGITQSPKYLFRKEGQNVTLSCEQNLNHDAMYWYRQDPGQGLRLIYYSQIVNDFQKGDIAEGYSVSREKKESFPLTVTSAQKNPTAFYLCASSRERDYEQYFGPGTRLTVT.

The table lists this clone with a few counts. The chain links TRBV30 to TRBJ1-3; D possibly corresponds to TRBD1 (5 bases). CDR3 length equals 13 residues. V was clipped by 0 bases and J by 4 bases, with 7 bases between them. The germline V gene encodes CDR1 GTSNPN and CDR2 SVGIG (reference sequence). CDR3 sequence reads: CAWSVGGGNTIYF. Here the CDR3 DNA reads TGTGCCTGGAGTGTCGGGGGAGGAAACACCATATATTTT.

The V gene is TRBV28, the J gene TRBJ1-3, with unresolved D. Germline loops: CDR1 MDHEN, CDR2 SYDVKM. The CDR3 is 15 residues long. V lost 2 bases and J lost 0, with 8 bases in between. In DNA, the CDR3 is TGTGCCAGCAGTTTAAGTCAGGCCTCTGGAAACACCATATATTTT. This gives the protein CASSLSQASGNTIYF.

The chain couples TRBV5-1 to TRBJ1-5; tentative D call: TRBD1 (6 bases). CDR1 and CDR2 from the germline V gene are SGHRS and YFSETQ. The CDR3 length is 19 residues. The V and J ends lost 0 bases and 4 bases respectively, with 23 bases between them. DNA of the CDR3: TGCGCCAGCAGCTTGGGTCCGACAGGTTCAGGGCTGAGGAATCAGCCCCAGCATTTT. Translated, it gives CASSLGPTGSGLRNQPQHF.

The V call is TRBV9, the J call TRBJ1-1, with 8 bases aligning to TRBD1. Per germline, CDR1 SGDLS and CDR2 YYNGEE. J lost 3 bases, V lost 1 base, and 5 bases had no gene match. This CDR3 has 15 amino acids. CDR3 in amino acids: CASSVTPTGDTEAFF. DNA for the CDR3: TGTGCCAGCAGCGTAACCCCGACAGGGGACACTGAAGCTTTCTTT.

The chain recombines TRBV2 with TRBJ2-3, with D possibly TRBD2 on 5 matching bases. The V end was cut by 7 bases, the J end by 6 bases, with 11 bases between. The CDR3 has 12 residues. Germline V lookup: CDR1 SNHLY, CDR2 FYNNEI. The CDR3 region has the DNA TGTGCCAGCAATTTAGCGACGGATACGCAGTATTTT. It encodes CASNLATDTQYF.

The genes are TRBV7-2 and TRBJ1-4, with D possibly being TRBD1 (5 bases). Germline V gene sequence: CDR1 SGHTA, CDR2 FQGNSA. The V gene lost 4 bases and the J gene lost 5 bases, with 14 bases spanning the gap. The CDR3 sequence is 15 residues long. The chain's CDR3 is CASSSQTAQNEKLFF. In DNA form, the CDR3 reads TGTGCCAGCAGCTCACAGACAGCGCAGAATGAAAAACTGTTTTTT.

This clone showed up just once. Mismatch with germline at one junction end may stem from a read error. V and J are TRBV5-1 and TRBJ1-1; TRBD1 matches at 7 bases. The CDR3 contains 15 residues. CDR1 SGHRS and CDR2 YFSETQ come from the germline V gene. The CDR3 is CASSLDNTGVTEAFF. CDR3 DNA sequence: TGCGCCAGCAGTTTGGACAACACAGGGGTCACTGAAGCTTTCTTT.